This TCR beta chain derives from a study of shared clonotypes between healthy human individuals. Study outcomes and limitations: Across subsets, estimated richness was generally greater for naive than for memory populations.

CD4+ cell separation produced CD45RA+ naive and CD45RA-negative memory subsets. Genomic DNA from each subset was divided evenly over several immunoSEQ plates. Method: immunoSEQ multiplex PCR; TCRdb's copy keeps in-frame clones and lacks some. The sample lists fewer than 3 million clones; around 93% were seen once. As for this clone: Its target is not known.

Specimen: naive CD4+ T cells from PBMCs. This sample's subset: CD45RA+ positively selected. This clonotype was sampled from a man aged 18 to 35 in good health. Some clones in this sample may be carry-over from other donors' samples.

The CDR3 spells CASSSWGQAPGTNEKLFF. The DNA of the CDR3 is TGTGCCAGCAGTTCTTGGGGACAGGCGCCGGGGACTAATGAAAAACTGTTTTTT. This chain joins TRBV28 and TRBJ1-4, with 8 nucleotides matching TRBD1. Losses at the gene ends were 4 bases for V and 2 bases for J; bases not matched to a gene: 12. This CDR3 spans 18 amino acids. Germline V gene lookup returns CDR1 MDHEN and CDR2 SYDVKM.